This entry describes one T cell receptor beta chain. Its antigen remains unidentified. This record comes from a study of T cell responses to AZD1222 COVID-19 vaccine. Study conclusions and caveats: At baseline, just 6 or 7 AZD1222 recipients tested seropositive. Clonal diversity was possibly underestimated, and white British individuals and females predominated among donors. Sampled repertoires all dated from after the peak T cell response. A reported finding is that nearly half of spike-specific TCRs target unmutated variant regions.

V lost 0 bases and J lost 5, with 10 bases in between. This CDR3 contains 15 residues. In germline, CDR1 is MGHRA, CDR2 YSYEKL. Repertoires were generated with immunoSEQ multiplex PCR, while TCRdb's copy carries only in-frame clones and drops some. The sample consists of roughly 200,000 clones, roughly 92% of them appearing once. The origin of this receptor is an adult who received the MenACWY meningococcal vaccine as a control. Sequencing was performed on peripheral blood, taken 28 days after the second dose of the MenACWY control vaccine. The rearrangement uses TRBV4-1 and TRBJ1-4; D perhaps matches TRBD1 (5 bases). CDR3 in amino acids: CASSQEYRLNEKLFF. The CDR3 DNA is TGCGCCAGCAGCCAAGAATACAGGCTGAATGAAAAACTGTTTTTT.